This T cell receptor beta chain comes out of a study of cytomegalovirus exposure and HLA in healthy donors. Whole-study context: Samples from HLA-typed donors yielded about 85 million unique TCRs in an early data release. Study outcomes and limitations: Later analysis suggested most CMV-associated TCR beta chains were HLA-restricted. Serostatus for CMV was the only available immune exposure information.

The CDR3 is 16 residues long. J gave up 2 bases and V 0 bases, and 1 base lay outside the gene matches. Germline V lookup: CDR1 MGHRA, CDR2 YSYEKL. The study ran its PCR with 60 Vbeta and 13 Jbeta primers. Libraries were prepared by immunoSEQ multiplex PCR; TCRdb keeps only in-frame clonotypes and omits some of them. This sample has 200,000 to 250,000 clones; more than 70% occur once, and the top ten carry around 1.2%. For this clone: The antigen is unknown.

The clonotype was recovered from a human donor in good health. Sequenced material: PBMCs. The chain employs TRBV4-1 and TRBJ2-6; TRBD2 aligns across 7 bases. The DNA of the CDR3 is TGCGCCAGCAGCCAAGAGGGGGGGGCTGGGGCCAACGTCCTGACTTTC. Translated, it gives CASSQEGGAGANVLTF.